This T cell receptor (beta chain) was observed in a study of human T cells and chemical hapten exposure. Overall study findings and caveats: Patch test score showed a positive correlation with PT1 expanded TCR counts.

Unique molecular identifiers were affixed to discrete cDNA molecules within the library. Each CDR3 protein is one row after TCRdb ran MiXCR on the RACE reads. The sample carries approximately 74,000 distinct CDR3 sequences, approximately 29% recorded once. CDR1 is SGHRS, CDR2 YFSETQ, per germline. J lost 5 bases, V lost 0 bases, and 2 bases had no gene match. This CDR3 has 13 residues. Time point noted: patch test 1, 2 weeks after DPC sensitization. As for treatment: therapeutic diphenylcyclopropenone sensitization with weekly scalp DPC. Venepuncture was done earlier than the placement of each patch test. This clonotype was seen only a few times. Antigen specificity is unknown.

J is TRBJ2-7 and V is TRBV5-1; 7 nucleotides match TRBD1. Sequences were derived from whole blood, sampled in connection with sensitization to the hapten diphenylcyclopropenone (DPC). This clonotype was sampled from a middle-aged man with alopecia areata. Some clones in this sample may be carry-over from other donors' samples. This CDR3 is CASSLETGNEQYF. The CDR3 DNA reads as TGCGCCAGCAGCTTGGAGACAGGGAACGAGCAGTACTTC.